This T cell receptor beta chain originates from a study of T cells in Graves' hyperthyroidism and ophthalmopathy. Notes on this clonotype: The target antigen is unknown.

RNA transcripts were the template for amplifying TCR beta CDR3 regions. A set of HTBI primers served as the primers for a first-round RT-PCR of the TCR CDR3. TCRdb ran MiXCR on the multiplex PCR reads and lists one entry per CDR3 protein. The data contain about 520,000 distinct CDR3 sequences, roughly 20% of them singletons. The CDR3 runs to 14 residues. The V end was cut by 1 base, the J end by 6 bases, with 13 bases between. In germline, CDR1 is SGHRS, CDR2 YFSETQ. It was considered stable Graves' hyperthyroidism when ophthalmopathy did not progress within 18 months. Findings of the study overall: For ophthalmopathy, model prediction preceded onset by a median 6.5 months.

What was sequenced was blood. The TCR sequence derives from a man younger than 35 with Graves' hyperthyroidism. The chain uses TRBV5-1 and TRBJ1-2; no firm D call. The CDR3 sequence is CASSLRLAADGYTF. Written as DNA, the CDR3 is TGCGCCAGCAGCTTGCGACTGGCAGCGGATGGCTACACCTTC.